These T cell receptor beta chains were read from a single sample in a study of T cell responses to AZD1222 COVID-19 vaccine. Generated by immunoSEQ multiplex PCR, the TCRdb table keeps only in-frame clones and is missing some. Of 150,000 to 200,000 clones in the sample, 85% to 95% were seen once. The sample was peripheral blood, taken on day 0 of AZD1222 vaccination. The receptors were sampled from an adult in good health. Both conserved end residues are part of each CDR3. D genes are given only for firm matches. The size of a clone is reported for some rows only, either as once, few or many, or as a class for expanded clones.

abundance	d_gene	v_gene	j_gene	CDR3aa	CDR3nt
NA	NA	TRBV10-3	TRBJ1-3	CAISEGVRGNTIYF	TGTGCCATCAGTGAGGGGGTGAGGGGAAACACCATATATTTT
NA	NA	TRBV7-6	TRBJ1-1	CASSLRPGERTEAFF	TGTGCCAGCAGCTTAAGGCCAGGGGAACGGACTGAAGCTTTCTTT
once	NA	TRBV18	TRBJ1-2	CASSSTGTEDYGYTF	TGTGCCAGCTCATCAACAGGTACAGAGGACTATGGCTACACCTTC
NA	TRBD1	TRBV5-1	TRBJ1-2	CASSLDQGANYGYTF	TGCGCCAGCAGCTTGGACCAGGGGGCTAACTATGGCTACACCTTC
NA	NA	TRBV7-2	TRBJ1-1	CASSPAPRGALNTEAFF	TGTGCCAGCAGCCCCGCGCCGAGGGGCGCCCTGAACACTGAAGCTTTCTTT
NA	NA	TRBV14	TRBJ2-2	CASSRTSGIYTGELFF	TGTGCCAGCAGCCGGACTTCAGGGATTTACACCGGGGAGCTGTTTTTT
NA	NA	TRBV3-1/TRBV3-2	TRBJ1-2	CASSPTGVANYGYTF	TGTGCCAGCAGTCCGACGGGCGTTGCTAACTATGGCTACACCTTC
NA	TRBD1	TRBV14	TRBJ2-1	CASSQIAAGGNEQFF	TGTGCCAGCAGCCAAATCGCAGCAGGGGGCAATGAGCAGTTCTTC
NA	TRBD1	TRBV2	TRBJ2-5	CASSEAHRGETQYF	TGTGCCAGCAGTGAAGCGCACAGGGGGGAGACCCAGTACTTC
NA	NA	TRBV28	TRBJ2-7	CASGPRQISYEQYF	TGTGCCAGCGGGCCCCGACAGATTAGCTACGAGCAGTACTTC
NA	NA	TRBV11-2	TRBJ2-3	CASSLVLGFTDTQYF	TGTGCCAGCAGCTTAGTCCTAGGTTTCACAGATACGCAGTATTTT
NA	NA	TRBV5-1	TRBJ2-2	CASRSGGYTGELFF	TGCGCCAGCAGATCTGGAGGGTACACCGGGGAGCTGTTTTTT
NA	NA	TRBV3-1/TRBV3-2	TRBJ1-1	CASSRGVHTEAFF	TGTGCCAGCAGTCGTGGTGTCCACACTGAAGCTTTCTTT
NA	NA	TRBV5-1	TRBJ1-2	CASSLGTGDYGYTF	TGCGCCAGCAGCTTGGGGACCGGTGACTATGGCTACACCTTC
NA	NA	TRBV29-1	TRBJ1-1	CSVVDYRNTEAFF	TGCAGCGTTGTGGACTACCGGAACACTGAAGCTTTCTTT
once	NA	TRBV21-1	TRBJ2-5	CASSWWVGGQETQYF	TGTGCCAGCAGTTGGTGGGTTGGAGGGCAAGAGACCCAGTACTTC
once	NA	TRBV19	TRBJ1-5	CASSLRDSNQPQHF	TGTGCCAGTAGTCTCCGGGACAGCAATCAGCCCCAGCATTTT
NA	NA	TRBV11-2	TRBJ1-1	CASSLWGNTEAFF	TGTGCCAGCAGCTTATGGGGGAACACTGAAGCTTTCTTT
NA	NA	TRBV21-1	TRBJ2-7	CASRKRLASLYEQYF	TGTGCCAGCAGAAAAAGACTAGCAAGTCTCTACGAGCAGTACTTC
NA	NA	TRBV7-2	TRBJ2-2	CASSLGRVGAGELFF	TGTGCCAGCAGCTTAGGGCGGGTTGGCGCCGGGGAGCTGTTTTTT
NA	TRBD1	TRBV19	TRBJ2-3	CASTDRGRTDTQYF	TGTGCCAGTACAGACAGGGGGCGCACAGATACGCAGTATTTT
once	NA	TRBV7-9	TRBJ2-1	CASSSGSAYNEQFF	TGTGCCAGCAGCTCCGGGTCAGCCTACAATGAGCAGTTCTTC
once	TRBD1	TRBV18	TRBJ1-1	CASSPRGLDTEAFF	TGTGCCAGCTCACCCAGGGGGCTTGACACTGAAGCTTTCTTT